These 11 T cell receptor beta chains came from one sample sequenced in a study of post-analysis software for immune sequencing data. Study-wide findings and caveats: A handful of TRBV segments were significantly more frequent in patients than in controls. TRBV5-6, TRBV5-1 and TRBV20-1 were among these segments.

Every TCR beta cDNA library bore unique molecular identifiers. TCRdb reprocessed the PCR reads with MiXCR, giving one entry per CDR3 protein. The data contain about 810,000 distinct CDR3 sequences, roughly half of them singletons. No cognate antigen is known for these TCRs. Sequencing was performed on blood. Every receptor here comes from a girl aged 10 to 17 with multiple sclerosis.

This clonotype was counted a few times. A read error may produce the germline difference seen at one junction end. The chain joins TRBV7-9 to TRBJ2-6; perhaps D is TRBD1 or TRBD2 (7 bases each). The CDR3 loop spans 14 amino acids. Germline V gene sequence: CDR1 SEHNR, CDR2 FQNEAQ (reference sequence). The CDR3 DNA sequence: TGTACCAGCAGGGGGGGCTCTGGGGCCAACGTCCTGACTTTC. Translating it yields CTSRGGSGANVLTF.

The rearrangement joins TRBV28 to TRBJ2-7, with D unresolved. The V gene's germline CDR1 is MDHEN and CDR2 SYDVKM. The CDR3 sequence is 14 residues long. The ends were cut back, 3 bases at V and 0 bases at J, with 9 bases in the middle. DNA of the CDR3: TGTGCCAGCAGTTTGGCTGACCCCTCCTACGAGCAGTACTTC. Its protein product is CASSLADPSYEQYF.

The chain combines TRBV29-1 with TRBJ2-5, with 7 bases lining up with TRBD1. After removal of 7 bases from V and 2 bases from J, the junction contained 7 bases not matched to a gene. In germline, CDR1 is SQVTM, CDR2 ANQGSEA. The CDR3 has 13 amino acids. CDR3 sequence (DNA): TGCAGCGCCCCCCCGGGACAGCAAGAGACCCAGTACTTC. Translated: CSAPPGQQETQYF.

The sample holds a few counts of this clonotype. V usage is TRBV6-2 or TRBV6-3 and J usage is TRBJ2-1; 13 bases map to TRBD2. The CDR3 runs to 14 residues. Germline CDR1 reads MNHEY; CDR2 reads SVGEGT. Trimming cost V 5 bases and J 8 bases; bases outside gene matches: 3. The CDR3 spells CASSRTSGGHEQFF. The DNA of the CDR3 is TGTGCCAGCAGTCGGACTAGCGGGGGTCATGAGCAGTTCTTC.

A few counts support this clonotype. The V call is TRBV20-1, the J call TRBJ2-6; tentative D call: TRBD1 (5 bases). This CDR3 has 16 amino acids. Germline V lookup: CDR1 DFQATT, CDR2 SNEGSKA (reference sequence). Trimming pared 0 bases from V and 4 bases from J, leaving 13 bases between. The CDR3 DNA reads as TGCAGTGCTAGAGAAGGGGCGGTGAACGGGGCCAACGTCCTGACTTTC. Encoded protein: CSAREGAVNGANVLTF.

The chain links TRBV20-1 to TRBJ2-7; 7 bases are shared with TRBD1. V lost 7 bases, J lost 2 bases, and 8 bases stayed unmatched. Germline CDR1 and CDR2: DFQATT and SNEGSKA (reference sequence). This CDR3 comprises 13 residues. The CDR3 sequence is CSGWDSDTYEQYF. The DNA of the CDR3 is TGCAGTGGCTGGGACAGTGATACCTACGAGCAGTACTTC.

This chain connects TRBV12-3 or TRBV12-4 to TRBJ2-3; D may be TRBD2 (6 bases). The V gene lost 5 bases and the J gene lost 0 bases, with 18 bases spanning the gap. This CDR3 spans 17 amino acids. The CDR3 loop reads CASSVRRSGVSTDTQYF. The CDR3 DNA follows: TGTGCCAGCAGTGTACGCCGTAGCGGAGTGAGCACAGATACGCAGTATTTT.

This clonotype was seen a few times. As DNA, the CDR3 is TGTGCCAGCAGCGCCAGGGACAGGGGGACCACCGTGGATTTGTACAATGAGCAGTTCTTC. It encodes CASSARDRGTTVDLYNEQFF. The genes are TRBV9 and TRBJ2-1; 11 bases fit TRBD1. V shed 3 bases, J shed 4 bases, and the junction held 18 bases outside the gene matches. The CDR3 is 20 residues long. Germline V gene sequence: CDR1 SGDLS, CDR2 YYNGEE.

This clonotype was recorded a few times. The gene calls are TRBV7-8 and TRBJ2-1, with 11 nucleotides matching TRBD1. The CDR3 consists of 18 residues. After removal of 2 bases from V and 4 bases from J, the junction contained 10 bases not matched to a gene. The germline gives CDR1 SGHVS, CDR2 FQNEAQ. CDR3 DNA: TGTGCCAGCAGCTTACTCATAGGGGGACAGGGGGTATACAATGAGCAGTTCTTC. It encodes CASSLLIGGQGVYNEQFF.

This clonotype was observed a few times. The chain couples TRBV29-1 to TRBJ2-5, with 8 positions matching TRBD1. The CDR3 extends over 14 amino acids. CDR1 is SQVTM and CDR2 is ANQGSEA in the germline V gene. The junction had 12 bases not matched to a gene; V was cut back by 8 bases and J by 4 bases. The CDR3 DNA sequence: TGCAGCACAGGCGACGACAGGGGCATAGAGACCCAGTACTTC. Its protein is CSTGDDRGIETQYF.

In this sample, this clonotype turned up a few times. The chain is built from TRBV6-2 or TRBV6-3 and TRBJ2-7; TRBD2 agrees at 11 bases. J lost 3 bases, V lost 8 bases, and 15 bases had no gene match. From germline, CDR1 is MNHEY and CDR2 SVGEGT. The length of the CDR3 is 17 residues. The CDR3 spells CASASFVALAGGYEQYF. CDR3 in DNA: TGTGCCAGCGCTTCATTTGTTGCCCTAGCGGGGGGCTACGAGCAGTACTTC.